A selection of T cell receptor beta chains follows, all from one sample in a study of monozygotic twins with inflammatory bowel disease. For each CDR3 protein, TCRdb gives one entry from its re-call of the 5' RACE reads, without DNA. The table lists 440,000 or so distinct CDR3 sequences. The specimen was blood. Receptors were obtained from a human donor with ulcerative colitis or Crohn's disease, or a healthy co-twin of an affected twin (not recorded which). CDR3s include the opening cysteine and the closing phenylalanine or tryptophan. The order of the fields is CDR3 length, V gene, J gene, CDR3 protein.

len: 16
v_gene: TRBV24-1
j_gene: TRBJ2-1
CDR3aa: CATSTSSGSVRDEQFF

len: 17
v_gene: TRBV6-5
j_gene: TRBJ2-7
CDR3aa: CASSQTSGSVPSYEQYF

len: 15
v_gene: TRBV7-9
j_gene: TRBJ1-5
CDR3aa: CASSAQGSTAQPQHF

len: 17
v_gene: TRBV5-6
j_gene: TRBJ2-7
CDR3aa: CASSLSHTGGKIYEQYF

len: 15
v_gene: TRBV9
j_gene: TRBJ2-1
CDR3aa: CASSVGQNSYNEQFF

len: 14
v_gene: TRBV5-6
j_gene: TRBJ1-5
CDR3aa: CASSVGNLNQPQHF

len: 11
v_gene: TRBV3-1
j_gene: TRBJ2-7
CDR3aa: CASISGGEQYF

len: 11
v_gene: TRBV20-1
j_gene: TRBJ2-7
CDR3aa: CSARAGHEQYF

len: 18
v_gene: TRBV5-1
j_gene: TRBJ2-7
CDR3aa: CASSSISSRAGEKYEQYF

len: 17
v_gene: TRBV9
j_gene: TRBJ2-7
CDR3aa: CASSPGLAGAPHYEQYF

len: 15
v_gene: TRBV11-2
j_gene: TRBJ1-2
CDR3aa: CASSLVIRENYGYTF

len: 15
v_gene: TRBV4-1
j_gene: TRBJ1-5
CDR3aa: CASSQEVLGFQPQHF

len: 15
v_gene: TRBV27
j_gene: TRBJ2-1
CDR3aa: CASREEGIGYNEQFF

len: 15
v_gene: TRBV5-5
j_gene: TRBJ2-7
CDR3aa: CASSPLGRASYEQYF

len: 14
v_gene: TRBV7-2
j_gene: TRBJ1-5
CDR3aa: CASSFGDRVQPQHF

len: 16
v_gene: TRBV6-1
j_gene: TRBJ2-3
CDR3aa: CASTGGRADLTDTQYF

len: 15
v_gene: TRBV4-3
j_gene: TRBJ2-2
CDR3aa: CASSQAGANTGELFF

len: 14
v_gene: TRBV27
j_gene: TRBJ1-6
CDR3aa: CASSFRGYNSPLHF

len: 15
v_gene: TRBV5-5
j_gene: TRBJ1-5
CDR3aa: CASSPQGPGNQPQHF

len: 14
v_gene: TRBV20-1
j_gene: TRBJ1-5
CDR3aa: CSATSAGSNQPQHF

len: 14
v_gene: TRBV7-9
j_gene: TRBJ2-2
CDR3aa: CASRFDGNTGELFF

len: 16
v_gene: TRBV21-1
j_gene: TRBJ2-2
CDR3aa: CASSILAGANTGELFF

len: 14
v_gene: TRBV6-1
j_gene: TRBJ2-5
CDR3aa: CASSELRGRETQYF

len: 14
v_gene: TRBV20-1
j_gene: TRBJ2-7
CDR3aa: CSAPWGGTTYEQYF

len: 14
v_gene: TRBV3-1
j_gene: TRBJ2-7
CDR3aa: CASSLTGAHYEQYF

len: 13
v_gene: TRBV28
j_gene: TRBJ1-2
CDR3aa: CASSLNRRGGYTF

len: 17
v_gene: TRBV7-2
j_gene: TRBJ2-1
CDR3aa: CASSLIGAGDSYNEQFF

len: 15
v_gene: TRBV7-6
j_gene: TRBJ2-1
CDR3aa: CASSPPGTGGREQFF

len: 14
v_gene: TRBV20-1
j_gene: TRBJ1-1
CDR3aa: CSAMKGGRGTEAFF

len: 15
v_gene: TRBV7-9
j_gene: TRBJ2-3
CDR3aa: CASIPLGGGSDTQYF

len: 14
v_gene: TRBV20-1
j_gene: TRBJ2-1
CDR3aa: CSASSVDSYNEQFF

len: 11
v_gene: TRBV20-1
j_gene: TRBJ2-1
CDR3aa: CSAADLREQFF

len: 17
v_gene: TRBV5-6
j_gene: TRBJ2-1
CDR3aa: CASSKTMQLSSYNEQFF

len: 13
v_gene: TRBV27
j_gene: TRBJ1-5
CDR3aa: CASSYRANQPQHF

len: 16
v_gene: TRBV4-1
j_gene: TRBJ2-1
CDR3aa: CASSQLALSSYNEQFF

len: 15
v_gene: TRBV5-8
j_gene: TRBJ1-2
CDR3aa: CASRPSIGQNYGYTF

len: 15
v_gene: TRBV18
j_gene: TRBJ2-7
CDR3aa: CASSGSSGGYYEQYF

len: 13
v_gene: TRBV27
j_gene: TRBJ1-4
CDR3aa: CASADGNNEKLFF

len: 15
v_gene: TRBV6-5
j_gene: TRBJ1-4
CDR3aa: CASSSRRNTGEKLFF

len: 15
v_gene: TRBV11-2
j_gene: TRBJ2-2
CDR3aa: CASSFEQANTGELFF

len: 16
v_gene: TRBV23-1
j_gene: TRBJ2-3
CDR3aa: CASSQSILVLTDTQYF

len: 13
v_gene: TRBV5-4
j_gene: TRBJ1-4
CDR3aa: CASSTGVNEKLFF

len: 14
v_gene: TRBV6-1
j_gene: TRBJ1-1
CDR3aa: CASTKGQGYTEAFF

len: 14
v_gene: TRBV30
j_gene: TRBJ2-2
CDR3aa: CAWSVLGGTGELFF

len: 14
v_gene: TRBV20-1
j_gene: TRBJ2-1
CDR3aa: CSAAKAGGPNEQFF

len: 15
v_gene: TRBV12-3/TRBV12-4
j_gene: TRBJ2-7
CDR3aa: CASSLPLGSRHEQYF

len: 16
v_gene: TRBV19
j_gene: TRBJ2-1
CDR3aa: CASSPLPGVSYNEQFF

len: 13
v_gene: TRBV29-1
j_gene: TRBJ2-5
CDR3aa: CSVEKGSQATQYF

len: 15
v_gene: TRBV12-3/TRBV12-4
j_gene: TRBJ2-1
CDR3aa: CASSRGTGSYNEQFF

len: 14
v_gene: TRBV14
j_gene: TRBJ2-7
CDR3aa: CASSQNADGYEQYF

len: 15
v_gene: TRBV27
j_gene: TRBJ1-1
CDR3aa: CASSSRLTGSSEAFF

len: 13
v_gene: TRBV29-1
j_gene: TRBJ1-2
CDR3aa: CSVDAGEGYGYTF

len: 14
v_gene: TRBV2
j_gene: TRBJ2-7
CDR3aa: CAIGTLGKSYEQYF

len: 15
v_gene: TRBV5-1
j_gene: TRBJ2-7
CDR3aa: CASSSGTVDSYEQHF